Shown below are 11 T cell receptor beta chains from a single sample sequenced in a study of cytomegalovirus exposure and HLA in healthy donors. This PCR relied on a set of 60 Vbeta primers and 13 Jbeta primers. TCRdb keeps only in-frame clones here, not all; method: immunoSEQ multiplex PCR. Among about 140,000 clones listed, roughly 80% were seen once. The sequenced sample consisted of PBMCs. The receptors stem from a female donor in good health and CMV-seronegative.

The CDR3 region is CASSPGPGDGANVLTF. CDR3 nucleotide sequence: TGTGCCAGCAGCCCTGGACCAGGGGATGGGGCCAACGTCCTGACTTTC. This chain connects TRBV5-6 to TRBJ2-6; possibly TRBD1 for D (6 bases). The germline V gene has CDR1 SGHDT and CDR2 YYEEEE. The CDR3 has 16 amino acids. V lost 4 bases and J 3 bases, leaving 14 bases between the germline ends.

This chain joins TRBV5-4 and TRBJ2-1; D remains unclear. Germline CDR1 SGHNT, CDR2 YYREEE (reference sequence). There are 12 residues in the CDR3. V lost 0 bases and J 7 bases, leaving 5 bases between the germline ends. The CDR3 sequence: CASSLVENEQFF. The CDR3 coding sequence is TGTGCCAGCAGCTTGGTAGAAAATGAGCAGTTCTTC. The variable domain in full, completed from reference TRBV5-4 and TRBJ2-1, reads ETGVTQSPTHLIKTRGQQVTLRCSSQSGHNTVSWYQQALGQGPQFIFQYYREEENGRGNFPPRFSGLQFPNYSSELNVNALELDDSALYLCASSLVENEQFFGPGTRLTVL.

The V call is TRBV5-1, the J call TRBJ1-5; D remains ambiguous. The germline gives CDR1 SGHRS, CDR2 YFSETQ. Trimming took off 0 bases at V and 6 bases at J, with 7 bases between the two ends. This CDR3 has 13 residues. The DNA of the CDR3 is TGCGCCAGCAGCTTGGAACGGGGTCAGCCCCAGCATTTT. It yields the protein CASSLERGQPQHF.

The rearrangement joins TRBV5-6 to TRBJ1-2; D unresolved. CDR3 length: 13 residues. V was trimmed by 2 bases and J by 5 bases, leaving 10 bases between them. The germline V gene encodes CDR1 SGHDT and CDR2 YYEEEE. CDR3 bases: TGTGCCAGCAGCTTTGAGAGCAAGTATGGCTACACCTTC. Its translation: CASSFESKYGYTF.

This clone appeared a single time. The V call is TRBV30, the J call TRBJ2-7; D possibly corresponds to TRBD2 (5 bases). V gave up 7 bases and J gave up 5 bases, with 15 bases separating them. The germline CDR1 and CDR2 sequences are GTSNPN and SVGIG (reference sequence). This CDR3 has 12 residues. The CDR3 nucleotides are TGTGCCTTCTCGGTAACCGGGGACGAGCAGTACTTC. This codes for CAFSVTGDEQYF.

The rearrangement joins TRBV6-4 to TRBJ2-5; D is perhaps TRBD2 (7 bases). CDR3 length: 13 amino acids. The germline V and J ends were trimmed by 6 bases and 4 bases, with 12 bases remaining between them. The germline V gene encodes CDR1 MRHNA and CDR2 SNTAGT. The CDR3 coding sequence is TGTGCCAGCAGCGCGGGGGCCGGAGAGACCCAGTACTTC. Translation gives CASSAGAGETQYF.

The rearrangement joins TRBV2 to TRBJ1-5; 7 bases are shared with TRBD1. The CDR3 length is 15 residues. From germline, CDR1 is SNHLY and CDR2 FYNNEI. After removal of 6 bases from V and 0 bases from J, the junction contained 5 bases not matched to a gene. CDR3 region: CASRVDRASNQPQHF. The DNA of the CDR3 is TGTGCCAGCAGAGTCGACAGGGCTAGCAATCAGCCCCAGCATTTT.

CDR3 in DNA: TGTGCCAGCAGTTTTGGTAGCGGGAGGGGGGAGACCCAGTACTTC. Protein sequence: CASSFGSGRGETQYF. The chain is built from TRBV28 and TRBJ2-5; 11 bases are shared with TRBD2. Germline V CDR1 and CDR2: MDHEN, SYDVKM. V shed 3 bases and J 5 bases; nucleotides not matched to a gene: 5. The CDR3 has 15 residues.

This clone showed up just a few times. The chain joins TRBV30 to TRBJ2-1; perhaps TRBD1 as D (5 bases). Germline CDR1 is GTSNPN and CDR2 is SVGIG (reference sequence). CDR3 size: 12 residues. V was clipped by 1 base and J by 8 bases, with 9 bases between them. In DNA, the CDR3 is TGTGCCTGGAGTGGACAGATCCATGAGCAGTTCTTC. This codes for CAWSGQIHEQFF. Looking up the rest from reference TRBV30 and TRBJ2-1 gives the full variable domain: SQTIHQWPATLVQPVGSPLSLECTVEGTSNPNLYWYRQAAGRGLQLLFYSVGIGQISSEVPQNLSASRPQDRQFILSSKKLLLSDSGFYLCAWSGQIHEQFFGPGTRLTVL.

The chain employs TRBV29-1 and TRBJ2-7; 7 nucleotides match TRBD2. This CDR3 is 13 amino acids long. The V segment lost 6 bases and the J segment 2 bases; nucleotides outside the gene matches: 7. Germline V lookup: CDR1 SQVTM, CDR2 ANQGSEA. This CDR3 is CSVRLALTYEQYF. In DNA, the CDR3 is TGCAGCGTAAGACTAGCACTGACCTACGAGCAGTACTTC.

The V and J genes are TRBV29-1 and TRBJ2-7; TRBD1 might be the D (6 bases). CDR1 is SQVTM and CDR2 is ANQGSEA in the germline V gene. This CDR3 spans 13 amino acids. V shed 7 bases and J shed 2 bases, with 15 bases lying between them. The CDR3 here is CSAPGHRPYEQYF. The CDR3 nucleotides read TGCAGCGCCCCGGGACACCGGCCCTACGAGCAGTACTTC.